A single sample gave rise to the 7 T cell receptor beta chains below, sequenced in a study of T cells in localized non-small cell lung cancer. TCRdb keeps only in-frame clones here, not all; method: immunoSEQ multiplex PCR. The sample contains tens of thousands of clones, roughly 88% of which appear only once. The material was peripheral blood, obtained before any cancer treatment. These receptors came from a woman aged 40 to 75 with stage I lung adenocarcinoma.

V gene TRBV7-3 combines with J gene TRBJ2-1; 7 nucleotides match TRBD2. The CDR3 spans 16 residues. The V gene end was trimmed by 4 bases and the J gene end by 0 bases; junction bases not matched to a gene: 6. Germline assignment: CDR1 SGHTA and CDR2 FQGTGA. The chain's CDR3 is CASSSGRGSSYNEQFF. The CDR3 nucleotides read TGTGCCAGCAGCTCAGGGCGGGGGAGCTCCTACAATGAGCAGTTCTTC.

The chain has TRBV7-2 and TRBJ1-4, with a tentative D call TRBD1 (5 bases). From germline, CDR1 is SGHTA and CDR2 FQGNSA. This CDR3 has 15 residues. With 1 base removed from V and 5 bases from J, the gap between germline ends came to 11 bases. CDR3 nucleotide sequence: TGTGCCAGCAGCTTAGACGGACAATTGAATGAAAAACTGTTTTTT. Amino acid sequence: CASSLDGQLNEKLFF.

The chain recombines TRBV2 with TRBJ2-1; D uncertain. The CDR3 consists of 14 residues. The germline V gene has CDR1 SNHLY and CDR2 FYNNEI. V shed 6 bases and J shed 0 bases, with 9 bases lying between them. Here the CDR3 DNA reads TGTGCCAGCAGGGCGCTTTCCTCCTACAATGAGCAGTTCTTC. Amino acids: CASRALSSYNEQFF.

V is TRBV6-6 and J is TRBJ1-1, with a weak D call TRBD1 (6 bases). The CDR3 sequence is 15 residues long. Germline CDR1 and CDR2: MNHNY and SVGAGI (reference sequence). Trimming cost V 2 bases and J 6 bases, with 16 bases left between them. CDR3 sequence: CASSYVQGVLAEAFF. The CDR3 region has the DNA TGTGCCAGCAGTTACGTACAGGGCGTGTTGGCTGAAGCTTTCTTT.

V gene TRBV7-2 combines with J gene TRBJ1-5; 9 positions agree with TRBD1. CDR1 is SGHTA, CDR2 FQGNSA, per germline. The J segment lost 7 bases and the V segment lost 5 bases, leaving 12 bases of the junction unmatched. The CDR3 is 16 amino acids. The CDR3 region is CASSLLPTGGLQPQHF. In DNA form, the CDR3 reads TGTGCCAGCAGCCTCTTACCGACAGGGGGTCTGCAGCCCCAGCATTTT.

J is TRBJ1-1 and V is TRBV7-3; no firm D call. The length of the CDR3 is 16 residues. V lost 1 base to trimming and J lost 0 bases, with 12 bases between them. The V gene's germline CDR1 is SGHTA and CDR2 FQGTGA. The CDR3 here is CASSLMHSTMNTEAFF. CDR3 nucleotide sequence: TGTGCCAGCAGCTTAATGCACAGCACCATGAACACTGAAGCTTTCTTT.

This chain links TRBV6-5 with TRBJ2-7, with a tentative D call TRBD2 (6 bases). Germline V lookup: CDR1 MNHEY, CDR2 SVGAGI. The CDR3 is 14 amino acids. V was pared by 5 bases and J by 3 bases, with 14 bases between. The chain's CDR3 is CASSPSGGFYEQYF. The CDR3 DNA follows: TGTGCCAGCAGTCCCTCCGGGGGATTCTACGAGCAGTACTTC.